Below are 28 T cell receptor beta chains sequenced from a single sample in a study of cytomegalovirus exposure and HLA in healthy donors. The repertoire was sequenced with immunoSEQ multiplex PCR; TCRdb's copy has only in-frame clones and lacks some. This repertoire shows 110,000 or so clones, 85% to 90% found once; its top ten account for 2% to 2.5%. Source material: PBMCs. The origin of the receptors is a woman under 30 in good health and CMV-seronegative.

The chain joins TRBV27 to TRBJ2-5, with D maybe TRBD2 (6 bases). V lost 4 bases, J lost 5 bases, and 11 bases lay in between. Germline CDR1 and CDR2: MNHEY and SMNVEV (reference sequence). This CDR3 has 13 amino acids. The CDR3 nucleotides are TGTGCCAGCAGTTCCCCCCGGGGGGAGACCCAGTACTTC. Protein sequence: CASSSPRGETQYF.

The rearrangement uses TRBV19 and TRBJ1-5, with a possible D match to TRBD1 (5 bases). Germline V gene data show CDR1 as LNHDA and CDR2 as SQIVND (reference sequence). The CDR3 spans 17 residues. V dropped 8 bases and J dropped 0 bases, with 20 bases sitting between them. The CDR3 is CASGPWIGDYSNQPQHF. The CDR3 nucleotides are TGTGCCAGTGGGCCCTGGATAGGGGATTATAGCAATCAGCCCCAGCATTTT. Supplemented by reference TRBV19 and TRBJ1-5, the full variable domain reads DGGITQSPKYLFRKEGQNVTLSCEQNLNHDAMYWYRQDPGQGLRLIYYSQIVNDFQKGDIAEGYSVSREKKESFPLTVTSAQKNPTAFYLCASGPWIGDYSNQPQHFGDGTRLSIL.

The genes are TRBV30 and TRBJ2-5; 10 nucleotides line up with TRBD2. The junction had 4 bases not matched to a gene; V was cut back by 4 bases and J by 8 bases. CDR1 is GTSNPN, CDR2 SVGIG, per germline (reference sequence). The CDR3 covers 12 residues. CDR3 sequence reads: CAWKSSGRTQYF. The CDR3 DNA sequence: TGTGCCTGGAAATCTAGCGGGAGAACCCAGTACTTC.

The rearrangement uses TRBV28 and TRBJ2-1; 12 nucleotides line up with TRBD2. CDR1 is MDHEN and CDR2 is SYDVKM in the germline V gene. After removal of 3 bases from V and 4 bases from J, the junction contained 4 bases not matched to a gene. This CDR3 is built from 16 residues. This CDR3 is CASSFMGTSGYNEQFF. The CDR3 bases are TGTGCCAGCAGTTTTATGGGGACTAGCGGGTACAATGAGCAGTTCTTC.

The genes are TRBV27 and TRBJ2-3; 8 positions match TRBD2. CDR3 length equals 14 residues. Per the germline V gene, CDR1 is MNHEY and CDR2 is SMNVEV (reference sequence). Trimming cost V 8 bases and J 3 bases; bases outside gene matches: 7. The CDR3 DNA is TGTGCCAGCTCCCGCGGACTAGCTACAGATACGCAGTATTTT. Protein: CASSRGLATDTQYF.

The genes are TRBV28 and TRBJ2-7; D not resolved. Trimming took 3 bases from V and 2 from J, leaving 8 bases between them. Germline CDR1 is MDHEN and CDR2 is SYDVKM. The CDR3 sequence is 13 residues long. Here the CDR3 DNA reads TGTGCCAGCAGTTTGTCAGAAACCTACGAGCAGTACTTC. It translates to CASSLSETYEQYF.

This clone was seen only a few times. The J gene is TRBJ2-4, the V gene TRBV6-1, with D perhaps matching TRBD1 (5 bases). From germline, CDR1 is MNHNS and CDR2 SASEGT. V lost 6 bases and J lost 2, with 14 bases in between. The CDR3 sequence is 15 residues long. CDR3 sequence: CASSAQVMTKNIQYF. The CDR3 DNA sequence: TGTGCCAGCAGCGCACAGGTGATGACCAAAAACATTCAGTACTTC.

V is TRBV6-4 and J is TRBJ2-3; 12 bases are a match to TRBD2. Per germline, CDR1 MRHNA and CDR2 SNTAGT. Unmatched junction bases numbered 11, after V lost 6 bases and J lost 4 bases. The CDR3 is 17 amino acids. The CDR3 region is CASSQRASGGGADTQYF. The CDR3, as DNA: TGTGCCAGCAGCCAACGGGCTAGCGGGGGGGGCGCAGATACGCAGTATTTT.

The CDR3 here is CASSLTGGDEAFF. CDR3 DNA: TGTGCCAGCAGCTTAACGGGGGGGGATGAAGCTTTCTTT. The chain combines TRBV7-3 with TRBJ1-1, with a tentative D call TRBD1 (5 bases). CDR3 length: 13 residues. Germline lookup yields CDR1 SGHTA and CDR2 FQGTGA. V shed 0 bases and J shed 7 bases, with 9 bases lying between them.

This chain joins TRBV27 and TRBJ1-3; a weak D match, TRBD1 (5 bases). The CDR3 covers 16 residues. V was trimmed by 4 bases and J by 0 bases, leaving 13 bases between them. CDR1 is MNHEY and CDR2 is SMNVEV in the germline V gene (reference sequence). CDR3 nucleotides: TGTGCCAGCAGTTCTCGACAGACCCTCTCTGGAAACACCATATATTTT. This translates into CASSSRQTLSGNTIYF.

The rearrangement uses TRBV19 and TRBJ1-1; no firm D call. The CDR3 has 15 amino acids. In germline, CDR1 is LNHDA, CDR2 SQIVND (reference sequence). Trimming took off 6 bases at V and 0 bases at J, with 14 bases between the two ends. CDR3 DNA sequence: TGTGCCAGTAGCGCACCACTGTCACTGAACACTGAAGCTTTCTTT. It translates to CASSAPLSLNTEAFF.

The chain combines TRBV30 with TRBJ1-2; TRBD1 aligns across 8 bases. The germline V gene has CDR1 GTSNPN and CDR2 SVGIG (reference sequence). After removal of 4 bases from V and 8 bases from J, the junction contained 6 bases not matched to a gene. This CDR3 is 12 amino acids long. For the CDR3, the DNA is TGTGCCTGGAACACAGGGGGAGAAGGCTACACCTTC. This translates into CAWNTGGEGYTF.

V is TRBV19 and J is TRBJ1-4, with TRBD1 matching 7 bases. This CDR3 is 15 amino acids long. J lost 0 bases, V lost 4 bases, and 2 bases had no gene match. CDR1 is LNHDA and CDR2 is SQIVND in the germline V gene (reference sequence). Written as DNA, the CDR3 is TGTGCCAGTAGTAGGGGGACAGCAACTAATGAAAAACTGTTTTTT. Translation: CASSRGTATNEKLFF.

CDR3 protein: CASSVAGAGGGDTQYF. Written as DNA, the CDR3 is TGTGCCAGCAGCGTAGCTGGAGCGGGCGGGGGGGATACGCAGTATTTT. This sequence joins TRBV9 and TRBJ2-3, with 8 bases matching TRBD2. Losses at the gene ends were 0 bases for V and 6 bases for J; bases not matched to a gene: 9. The germline CDR1 and CDR2 sequences are SGDLS and YYNGEE. The CDR3 consists of 16 residues.

The DNA for the CDR3 is TGTGCCAGCAGTTTAAGCGTTTTTTTTGGGACTAGCGGCTTAAATGAGCAGTTCTTC. This codes for CASSLSVFFGTSGLNEQFF. The V gene is TRBV27, the J gene TRBJ2-1, with 11 bases aligning to TRBD2. Germline CDR1 is MNHEY and CDR2 is SMNVEV (reference sequence). V dropped 2 bases and J dropped 7; count of bases not matched to a gene: 16. The length of the CDR3 is 19 residues.

The gene calls are TRBV30 and TRBJ2-7, with D possibly TRBD1 on 6 matching bases. V was trimmed by 1 base and J by 2 bases, leaving 9 bases between them. This CDR3 spans 13 amino acids. Germline V gene data show CDR1 as GTSNPN and CDR2 as SVGIG (reference sequence). As DNA, the CDR3 is TGTGCCTGGAGTGGGGGGCCTCCCTACGAGCAGTACTTC. It yields the protein CAWSGGPPYEQYF.

The rearrangement joins TRBV4-3 to TRBJ2-5, with 10 bases matching TRBD2. The CDR3 runs to 17 residues. Germline V lookup: CDR1 LGHNA, CDR2 YSLEER. J lost 5 bases, V lost 0 bases, and 9 bases had no gene match. CDR3 protein: CASSQDRAGGPSETQYF. In DNA, the CDR3 is TGCGCCAGCAGCCAAGATAGAGCGGGAGGGCCGAGTGAGACCCAGTACTTC.

The CDR3 DNA reads TGTGCCAGCAGTTCCCACTCGACAGGCCTCTATGGCTACACCTTC. The encoded protein is CASSSHSTGLYGYTF. V and J are TRBV6-1 and TRBJ1-2; maybe TRBD1 (6 bases). The CDR3 spans 15 residues. With 5 bases removed from V and 4 bases from J, the gap between germline ends came to 17 bases. Germline V gene sequence: CDR1 MNHNS, CDR2 SASEGT.

The rearrangement uses TRBV18 and TRBJ2-3; D might be TRBD2 (6 bases). Per the germline V gene, CDR1 is KGHSH and CDR2 is LQKENI. The CDR3 covers 13 residues. Deletions cut 3 bases from V and 5 bases from J, with 9 bases between. CDR3 amino acids: CASSPGLIDTQYF. In nucleotides, the CDR3 is TGTGCCAGCTCACCGGGACTGATAGATACGCAGTATTTT.

The gene calls are TRBV4-2 and TRBJ1-2; 10 bases align to TRBD1. This CDR3 comprises 14 residues. V was pared by 4 bases and J by 8 bases, with 7 bases of the junction left unmatched. Germline CDR1 and CDR2: LGHNA and YNFKEQ. The CDR3 is CASSPGQGLDGYTF. The CDR3 nucleotides are TGTGCCAGCAGCCCGGGACAGGGGCTGGACGGCTACACCTTC.

The J gene is TRBJ1-3, the V gene TRBV21-1. TRBV21-1 is labeled a pseudogene. The CDR3 has 17 amino acids. The CDR3 DNA reads as TGTGCCAGCAGCAAAGTAGAGGAGGCAGTAAATGGAAACACCATATATTTT. Amino acid sequence: CASSKVEEAVNGNTIYF.

This rearrangement joins TRBV18 to TRBJ1-5; 8 bases are shared with TRBD1. In germline, CDR1 is KGHSH, CDR2 LQKENI. This CDR3 contains 19 residues. V lost 0 bases, J lost 2 bases, and 12 bases stayed unmatched. DNA for the CDR3: TGTGCCAGCTCACCACCCAGAAAGACAGGGGCTGAGGGCAATCAGCCCCAGCATTTT. Amino acid sequence: CASSPPRKTGAEGNQPQHF.

The rearrangement joins TRBV9 to TRBJ2-6, with 8 positions matching TRBD2. The germline gives CDR1 SGDLS, CDR2 YYNGEE. Germline trimming cut 4 bases from V and 3 bases from J; bases unmatched to any gene: 21. The CDR3 is 21 amino acids. The CDR3 sequence: CASSPKVESGSFPGGANVLTF. Written as DNA, the CDR3 is TGTGCCAGCAGCCCCAAGGTCGAAAGCGGGAGCTTTCCCGGTGGGGCCAACGTCCTGACTTTC.

This clone came up once. The rearrangement uses TRBV5-4 and TRBJ2-5, with 10 nucleotides matching TRBD1. The junction had 5 bases not matched to a gene; V was cut back by 4 bases and J by 5 bases. This CDR3 is built from 14 residues. CDR1 SGHNT and CDR2 YYREEE come from the germline V gene (reference sequence). In nucleotides, the CDR3 is TGTGCCAGCAGCGTGGGACAGGGGAGGGAGACCCAGTACTTC. It specifies CASSVGQGRETQYF.

This clone was observed once. The chain recombines TRBV30 with TRBJ2-1, with 13 bases matching TRBD2. The CDR3 covers 20 residues. The V segment lost 0 bases and the J segment 0 bases; nucleotides outside the gene matches: 11. CDR1 is GTSNPN and CDR2 is SVGIG in the germline V gene (reference sequence). This CDR3 is CAWSVRLAGGWGSSYNEQFF. CDR3 sequence (DNA): TGTGCCTGGAGTGTCCGACTAGCGGGAGGTTGGGGGAGCTCCTACAATGAGCAGTTCTTC.

The chain employs TRBV15 and TRBJ2-1; weak D call: TRBD2 (5 bases). CDR1 is LNHNV, CDR2 YYDKDF, per germline (reference sequence). The CDR3 loop spans 16 amino acids. Trimming took 3 bases from V and 7 from J, leaving 19 bases between them. The CDR3 reads CATSRSLTRWDNEQFF. CDR3 sequence (DNA): TGTGCCACCAGCAGGAGCCTCACTAGGTGGGATAATGAGCAGTTCTTC.

V is TRBV28 and J is TRBJ2-3; 8 bases are shared with TRBD2. The CDR3 is made up of 18 amino acids. Germline CDR1 is MDHEN and CDR2 is SYDVKM. Trimming took 2 bases from V and 4 from J; bases not matched to a gene: 14. This CDR3 is CASSLIKTGGPSADTQYF. The DNA for the CDR3 is TGTGCCAGCAGTTTAATTAAAACGGGGGGGCCGTCGGCAGATACGCAGTATTTT.

The chain carries TRBV7-9 and TRBJ2-2; 7 bases fit TRBD1. The CDR3 extends over 14 amino acids. V trimming: 5 bases; J trimming: 7 bases; junction bases outside the gene matches: 7. CDR1 and CDR2 (germline): SEHNR, FQNEAQ (reference sequence). In nucleotides, the CDR3 is TGTGCCAGCAGCCCACTGACAGGGTACGGGGAGCTGTTTTTT. This encodes CASSPLTGYGELFF.